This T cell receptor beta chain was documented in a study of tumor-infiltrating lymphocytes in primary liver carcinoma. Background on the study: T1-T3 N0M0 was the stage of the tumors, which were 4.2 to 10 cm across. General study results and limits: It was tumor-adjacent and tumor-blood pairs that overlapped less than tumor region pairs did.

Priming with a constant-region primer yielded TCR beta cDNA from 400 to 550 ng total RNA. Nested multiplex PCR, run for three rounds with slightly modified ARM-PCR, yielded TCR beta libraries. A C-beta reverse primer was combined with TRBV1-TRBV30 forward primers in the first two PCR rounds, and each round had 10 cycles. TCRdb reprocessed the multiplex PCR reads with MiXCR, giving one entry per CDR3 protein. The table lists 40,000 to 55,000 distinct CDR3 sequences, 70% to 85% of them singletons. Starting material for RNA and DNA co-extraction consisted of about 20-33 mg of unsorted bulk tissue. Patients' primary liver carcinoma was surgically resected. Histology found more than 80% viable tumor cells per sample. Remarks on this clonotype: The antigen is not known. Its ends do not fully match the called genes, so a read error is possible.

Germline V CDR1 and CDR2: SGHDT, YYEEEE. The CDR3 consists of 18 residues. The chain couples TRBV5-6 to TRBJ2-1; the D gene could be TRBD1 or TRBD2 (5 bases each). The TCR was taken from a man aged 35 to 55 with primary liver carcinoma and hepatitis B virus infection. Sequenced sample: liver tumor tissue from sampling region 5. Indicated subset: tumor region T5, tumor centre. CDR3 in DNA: TGTGTCAGCAGCTTGGCCGGGACCGCGCCGCAATTCGTCAATGAGCAGTTCTTC. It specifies CVSSLAGTAPQFVNEQFF.